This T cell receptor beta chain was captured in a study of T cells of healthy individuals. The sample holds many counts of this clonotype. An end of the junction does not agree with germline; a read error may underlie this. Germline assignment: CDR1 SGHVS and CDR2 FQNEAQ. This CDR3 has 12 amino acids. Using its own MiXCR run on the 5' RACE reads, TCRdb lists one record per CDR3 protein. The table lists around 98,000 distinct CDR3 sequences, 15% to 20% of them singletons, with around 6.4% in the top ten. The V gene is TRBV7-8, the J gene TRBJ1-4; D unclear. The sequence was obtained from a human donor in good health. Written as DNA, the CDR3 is TGTGCCAGCAGCTTAACTAAGGAAAAACTGTTTTTT. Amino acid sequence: CASSLTKEKLFF.